This T cell receptor beta chain appears in the sequencing data of a study of blood T cell repertoires in COVID-19. The overall study: There were acute and convalescent COVID-19 samples, and they came from the United States, Italy and Spain.

How the authors handled the data: Estimates of nucleated cell counts were drawn from the amplification of reference gene primers. Here immunoSEQ multiplex PCR was the method, and the copy in TCRdb shows in-frame clones only, minus some. The V and J calls and the clone size are those of that table, but D and trimming were determined from the DNA. The sample comprises under 450,000 clones, about 90% of which are singletons, and just under 3% rests with the top ten. Germline CDR1 is MNHEY and CDR2 is SVGAGI. CDR3 length: 15 amino acids. Losses at the gene ends were 4 bases for V and 4 bases for J; bases not matched to a gene: 7. Participant-given clinical history determined each cohort assignment. The study counted Cohort 3 donors as recovered given two negative PCRs, clearance, or symptom resolution.

V usage is TRBV6-5 and J usage is TRBJ1-2; 9 nucleotides align to TRBD1. This clonotype was sampled from a woman aged 25 to 39 who had recovered from COVID-19. The sample taken for sequencing was PBMCs or T cells enriched from blood (not recorded which). CDR3 in amino acids: CASSSTGGAFYGYTF. CDR3 DNA sequence: TGTGCCAGCAGTTCTACAGGGGGCGCTTTCTATGGCTACACCTTC.